These T cell receptor beta chains were read from a single sample in a study of blood T cell repertoires in COVID-19. Using immunoSEQ multiplex PCR, the repertoire was profiled, and TCRdb retains in-frame clones only, with some absent. The repertoire holds 130,000 to 150,000 clones, with about 84% as singletons. The sample comprised peripheral blood. Receptor source: a woman in her forties or fifties with acute or convalescent COVID-19. The CDR3 runs from the conserved cysteine through the conserved F or W. The D gene is left open where the match is weak. The size entry is marked missing in some rows and otherwise reads once, few, many or a size class.

v_call,d_call,clone_size,j_call,cdr3_aa,cdr3_nt
TRBV28,-,once,TRBJ1-6,CASSFRDMASPLHF,TGTGCCAGCAGTTTTAGAGACATGGCTTCACCCCTCCACTTT
TRBV9,TRBD2,-,TRBJ2-3,CASRPGGGISDTQYF,TGTGCCAGCAGGCCAGGCGGGGGGATCTCAGATACGCAGTATTTT
TRBV4-2,-,-,TRBJ1-2,CASSQDQGNYGYTF,TGTGCCAGCAGCCAAGACCAGGGGAACTATGGCTACACCTTC
TRBV18,TRBD1,-,TRBJ1-4,CASSLRTGGTEKLFF,TGTGCCAGCTCGCTAAGGACAGGGGGGACCGAAAAACTGTTTTTT
TRBV28,-,-,TRBJ2-2,CASSLNTGELFF,TGTGCCAGCAGCCTCAACACCGGGGAGCTGTTTTTT
TRBV3-1/TRBV3-2,-,-,TRBJ2-7,CASSQEGDVHEQYF,TGTGCCAGCAGCCAAGAGGGAGATGTCCACGAGCAGTACTTC
TRBV5-1,TRBD2,-,TRBJ2-7,CASSLFREGHEQYF,TGCGCCAGCAGCTTGTTCAGGGAGGGCCACGAGCAGTACTTC
TRBV10-2,-,-,TRBJ2-1,CASSESAGAGSYNEQFF,TGCGCCAGCAGTGAGTCGGCGGGGGCGGGCTCCTACAATGAGCAGTTCTTC
TRBV7-9,-,-,TRBJ1-2,CASSFGGDYGYTF,TGTGCCAGCAGCTTCGGGGGGGACTATGGCTACACCTTC
TRBV2,TRBD1,-,TRBJ1-5,CASSGQGGGQPQHF,TGTGCCAGCAGCGGACAGGGGGGGGGTCAGCCCCAGCATTTT
TRBV2,TRBD1,-,TRBJ1-2,CASSEQGEIGGYTF,TGTGCCAGCAGTGAACAGGGGGAAATCGGCGGCTACACCTTC
TRBV6-2/TRBV6-3,TRBD1,-,TRBJ1-4,CASSPGQGGPTNEKLFF,TGTGCCAGCAGTCCGGGACAGGGAGGCCCAACTAATGAAAAACTGTTTTTT
TRBV7-3,-,-,TRBJ2-1,CASSLTLAIPSGNEQFF,TGTGCCAGCAGCTTAACTTTAGCGATCCCTTCCGGCAATGAGCAGTTCTTC
TRBV4-3,-,-,TRBJ1-1,CASSQDTGTLNTEAFF,TGCGCCAGCAGCCAAGATACGGGGACACTGAACACTGAAGCTTTCTTT
TRBV5-3,-,-,TRBJ2-5,CARSFRDQGGPPLRGQYF,TGTGCCAGAAGCTTCCGGGACCAAGGGGGACCCCCACTGAGAGGCCAGTACTTC
TRBV28,-,-,TRBJ1-1,CASSFLGGAMNTEAFF,TGTGCCAGCAGTTTTCTAGGGGGAGCGATGAACACTGAAGCTTTCTTT
TRBV6-4,-,once,TRBJ2-2,CASKTSEAGELFF,TGTGCCAGCAAGACTAGTGAGGCCGGGGAGCTGTTTTTT
TRBV18,-,-,TRBJ1-2,CASSERVTEGYTF,TGTGCCAGCTCCGAGAGGGTTACAGAAGGCTACACCTTC
TRBV3-1/TRBV3-2,-,many,TRBJ1-5,CASSQTGQALSNQPQHF,TGTGCCAGCAGCCAGACAGGCCAGGCTCTATCAAATCAGCCCCAGCATTTT
TRBV9,-,few,TRBJ1-5,CASSATPGSNQPQHF,TGTGCCAGCAGCGCGACCCCGGGGAGCAATCAGCCCCAGCATTTT
TRBV6-5,-,-,TRBJ1-5,CASSQRSNQPQHF,TGTGCCAGCAGCCAGAGGAGCAATCAGCCCCAGCATTTT
TRBV2,TRBD1,-,TRBJ1-5,CASRPGQGYQPQHF,TGTGCCAGCAGGCCGGGACAGGGGTATCAGCCCCAGCATTTT
TRBV24-1,TRBD2,few,TRBJ2-7,CATSDPASGGYEQYF,TGTGCCACCAGTGATCCGGCTAGCGGGGGATACGAGCAGTACTTC
TRBV5-6,-,-,TRBJ1-2,CASSFPRGYGYTF,TGTGCCAGCAGCTTCCCCAGGGGCTATGGCTACACCTTC
TRBV6-5,TRBD1,-,TRBJ1-5,CASSWTGQDQPQHF,TGTGCCAGCAGTTGGACAGGGCAAGATCAGCCCCAGCATTTT